This T cell receptor (beta chain) was sequenced in a study of blood T cell repertoires in COVID-19. Sequencing was performed with immunoSEQ multiplex PCR; in TCRdb, only in-frame clones are kept and a portion is missing. The data show about 190,000 clones, approximately 80% seen once. Germline V gene sequence: CDR1 LNHNV, CDR2 YYDKDF (reference sequence). The V end lost 4 bases, the J end lost 8 bases, and 20 bases lay between the germline ends. The CDR3 extends over 15 amino acids. The specimen was peripheral blood. The rearrangement joins TRBV15 to TRBJ1-2, with D unresolved. The receptor comes from a man in his 60s with acute or convalescent COVID-19. CDR3 coding DNA: TGTGCCACCAGCATAGAACGAAACTGGGTGAGGGGCTACACCTTC. Translated: CATSIERNWVRGYTF.